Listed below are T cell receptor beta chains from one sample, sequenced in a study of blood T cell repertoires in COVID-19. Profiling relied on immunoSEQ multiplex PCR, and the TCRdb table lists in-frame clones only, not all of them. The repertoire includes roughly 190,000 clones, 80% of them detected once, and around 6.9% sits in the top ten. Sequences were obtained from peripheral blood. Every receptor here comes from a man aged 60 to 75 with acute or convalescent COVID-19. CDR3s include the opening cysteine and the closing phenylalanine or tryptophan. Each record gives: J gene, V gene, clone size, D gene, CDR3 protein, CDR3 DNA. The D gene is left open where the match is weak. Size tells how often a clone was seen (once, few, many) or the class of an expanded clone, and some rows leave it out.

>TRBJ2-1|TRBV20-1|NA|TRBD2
CSASSLRGTSGSIAYNEQFF
TGCAGTGCTAGTTCTCTGAGGGGGACTAGCGGGAGTATCGCCTACAATGAGCAGTTCTTC
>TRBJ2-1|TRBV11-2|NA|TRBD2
CASSFVRTSGRSYNEQFF
TGTGCCAGCAGCTTTGTTCGGACTAGCGGGAGGAGTTACAATGAGCAGTTCTTC
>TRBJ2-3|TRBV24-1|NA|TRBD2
CATSDPPRTSGTDTQYF
TGTGCCACCAGTGATCCTCCCCGGACTAGCGGGACAGATACGCAGTATTTT
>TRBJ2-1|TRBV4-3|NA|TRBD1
CASSHFEGQGHHNEQFF
TGCGCCAGCAGCCACTTCGAGGGACAGGGTCATCACAATGAGCAGTTCTTC
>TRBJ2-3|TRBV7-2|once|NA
CASSSRQNTDTQYF
TGTGCCAGCAGCTCTCGACAAAACACAGATACGCAGTATTTT
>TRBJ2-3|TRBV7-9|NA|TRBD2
CASSLSASGDPQYF
TGTGCCAGCAGCTTATCCGCTAGCGGGGACCCGCAGTATTTT
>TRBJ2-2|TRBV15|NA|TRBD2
CATSISGTSGGPNTGELFF
TGTGCCACCAGCATATCCGGGACTAGCGGGGGGCCGAACACCGGGGAGCTGTTTTTT
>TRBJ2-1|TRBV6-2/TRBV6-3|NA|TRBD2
CASSSGGATEQFF
TGTGCCAGCAGTAGCGGGGGGGCCACTGAGCAGTTCTTC
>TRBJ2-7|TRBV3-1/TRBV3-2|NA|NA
CASSHRGLEQYF
TGTGCCAGCAGCCACAGAGGGCTAGAGCAGTACTTC
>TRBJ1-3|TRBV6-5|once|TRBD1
CASIRGQDGNTIYF
TGTGCCAGCATCAGGGGGCAGGATGGAAACACCATATATTTT
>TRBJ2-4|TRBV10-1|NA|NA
CASSESYRGKNIQYF
TGCGCCAGCAGTGAGTCATACCGGGGGAAAAACATTCAGTACTTC
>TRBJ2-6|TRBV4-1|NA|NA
CASSPLGASSSGANVLTF
TGCGCCAGCAGCCCACTTGGGGCGTCGAGCTCTGGGGCCAACGTCCTGACTTTC
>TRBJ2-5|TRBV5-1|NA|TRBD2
CASKAGVREETQYF
TGCGCCAGCAAAGCGGGAGTGAGGGAAGAGACCCAGTACTTC